This T cell receptor (beta chain) derives from a study of cytomegalovirus exposure and HLA in healthy donors. The assay was immunoSEQ multiplex PCR, and TCRdb's table has in-frame clones only and misses some. Here the sample spans more than 100,000 clones, roughly 90% being singletons. Findings and caveats of the study: Rarity held for most TCR sequences, but there were some public TCRs that occurred in many donors.

The CDR3 contains 12 residues. Germline V gene sequence: CDR1 SGHTA, CDR2 FQGNSA. J lost 7 bases, V lost 9 bases, and 7 bases had no gene match. It was the approximately 130-subject validation cohort, separate from the roughly 700-subject first cohort, to which the donors belonged. In regard to this clone: The antigen remains unidentified.

The chain has TRBV7-2 and TRBJ1-2, with 8 bases identical to TRBD1. Material: PBMCs. The TCR sequence derives from a man aged 25 to 40 in good health and CMV-seronegative. CDR3 sequence (DNA): TGTGCCAGGGGACAGGTACCAGGTGGCTACACCTTC. Its translation is CARGQVPGGYTF.